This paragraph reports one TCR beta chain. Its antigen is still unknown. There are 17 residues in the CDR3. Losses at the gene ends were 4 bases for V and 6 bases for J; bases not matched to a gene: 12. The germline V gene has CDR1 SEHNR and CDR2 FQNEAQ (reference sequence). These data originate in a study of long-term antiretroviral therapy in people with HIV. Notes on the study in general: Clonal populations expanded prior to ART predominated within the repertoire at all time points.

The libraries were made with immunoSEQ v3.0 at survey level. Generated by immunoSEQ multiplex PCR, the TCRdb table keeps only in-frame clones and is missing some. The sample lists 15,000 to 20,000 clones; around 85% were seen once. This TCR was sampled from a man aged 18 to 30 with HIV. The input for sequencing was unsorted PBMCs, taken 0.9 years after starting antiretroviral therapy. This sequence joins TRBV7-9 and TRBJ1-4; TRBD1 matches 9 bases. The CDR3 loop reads CASSSRQTQGAYEKLFF. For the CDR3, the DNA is TGTGCCAGCAGCTCACGCCAAACACAGGGGGCTTATGAAAAACTGTTTTTT.